These 7 T cell receptor beta chains were all obtained from the same sample, sequenced in a study of T cell clonality in common variable immunodeficiency. The table came from immunoSEQ multiplex PCR; TCRdb's copy has only in-frame clones and leaves some out. The profile covers over 50,000 clones, none occurring a single time. Sequencing was done on a sample of peripheral blood mononuclear cells. Receptors originate from a person between 18 and 69 years old in good health.

This clone was detected many times. The read gets to within 3 residues of the CDR3 end, and the germline J gene fills in the rest. The chain couples TRBV7-2 to TRBJ2-7; TRBD1 might be the D (6 bases). The CDR3 spans 13 residues. The ends were cut back, 5 bases at V and 2 bases at J, with 10 bases in the middle. The germline gives CDR1 SGHTA, CDR2 FQGNSA. Incomplete CDR3 DNA: TGTGCCAGCAGCATCGGGACAACCTACGAG. It codes for CASSIGTTYE. The CDR3, in full, reads CASSIGTTYEQYF.

This clone was seen repeatedly, ten times or more. The read is 3 residues too short to cover the CDR3 end, so that end is filled in from the germline J gene. The chain joins TRBV10-3 to TRBJ2-1; TRBD2 aligns across 8 bases. The junction had 6 bases not matched to a gene; V was cut back by 0 bases and J by 5 bases. This CDR3 has 16 residues. CDR1 is ENHRY and CDR2 is SYGVKD in the germline V gene. The CDR3: CAISESVTSGDNEQFF. Incomplete CDR3 DNA: TGTGCCATCAGTGAGTCGGTTACTAGCGGTGACAATGAG.

This clone was counted many times. The read comes to an end 3 residues before the CDR3 does, leaving the germline J gene to fill in the end. The chain links TRBV4-2 to TRBJ2-2; 16 nucleotides align to TRBD2. The junction had 22 bases not matched to a gene; V was cut back by 8 bases and J by 7 bases. Per germline, CDR1 LGHNA and CDR2 YNFKEQ. The CDR3 loop spans 21 amino acids. The covered CDR3 bases are TGTGCCAGCGGCCTGTACTTCTCGGGACTAGCGGGAGGGCCGAGGGTCGGGGAG. It specifies CASGLYFSGLAGGPRVGE. The CDR3 reads in full as CASGLYFSGLAGGPRVGELFF.

This clone was counted many times. Read sequence stops 3 residues before the CDR3 end, and the germline J gene provides the missing end. V and J are TRBV18 and TRBJ2-7; 7 bases are a match to TRBD1. Per germline, CDR1 KGHSH and CDR2 LQKENI. CDR3 length: 14 amino acids. V was clipped by 3 bases and J by 5 bases; unmatched bases: 7. The CDR3 sequence: CASSPLQGRNEQYF. The CDR3 bases that were read are TGTGCCAGCTCACCTCTACAGGGGAGAAACGAG.

This clone has a count of ten or more. The DNA ends 3 residues before the CDR3 does, and the rest of the CDR3 is filled in from the germline J gene. The rearrangement links TRBV4-1 to TRBJ2-3, with D perhaps matching TRBD1 (8 bases). V was shortened by 9 bases and J by 5 bases, with 24 bases between the two germline ends. CDR3 length: 16 amino acids. Looked up from germline, CDR1 is MGHRA and CDR2 is YSYEKL. The part of the CDR3 DNA that was read is TGCGCCAGTCGGCAGGGGGCGGGGGAAGGGGAAGATACG. Its translation is CASRQGAGEGEDT. From start to end, the CDR3 is CASRQGAGEGEDTQYF.

In this sample, this clone turned up many times. Read coverage stops 3 residues before the CDR3 terminus; the germline J gene supplies the remainder. The gene calls are TRBV7-8 and TRBJ2-2; 13 bases match TRBD2. CDR3 length equals 18 residues. Germline trimming cut 1 base from V and 0 bases from J; bases unmatched to any gene: 2. Germline V CDR1 and CDR2: SGHVS, FQNEAQ. The part of the CDR3 DNA that was read is TGTGCCAGCAGCTTAGGACTAGCGGGAGGTACGAACACCGGGGAG. It encodes CASSLGLAGGTNTGE. The whole CDR3 region reads CASSLGLAGGTNTGELFF.

This clone is medium-sized in the sample. Read data end 3 residues before the CDR3 end; the end is taken from the germline J gene. This chain links TRBV20-1 with TRBJ2-1; 11 nucleotides agree with TRBD2. This CDR3 is 14 amino acids long. V was pared by 5 bases and J by 5 bases, with 5 bases of the junction left unmatched. Germline V lookup: CDR1 DFQATT, CDR2 SNEGSKA (reference sequence). Incomplete CDR3 DNA: TGCAGTGCTTTGGGACTAGCGGATCACAATGAG. Translating gives CSALGLADHNE. The whole CDR3 protein reads CSALGLADHNEQFF.